This T cell receptor beta chain was retrieved from a study of PD-L1 blockade in urothelial cancer. Study background: T cells numbered a median of about 140,000 in the blood samples.

Study-wide points: Clones that were tumor-associated expanded more in the blood of durable-benefit patients at 3 weeks.

Comment on this clone: What it binds is not known.

The time point here: pretreatment peripheral blood. CDR3 length equals 11 residues. V shed 9 bases, J shed 6 bases, and the junction held 2 bases outside the gene matches. CDR1 and CDR2 (germline): LNHDA, SQIVND (reference sequence). TCRdb's table, derived via immunoSEQ multiplex PCR, lists solely in-frame clones and lacks some. The sample records 85,000 to 100,000 clones, 87% being singletons. The material sequenced was PBMCs, taken around atezolizumab (anti-PD-L1) treatment. This TCR derives from a man aged 60-69 years with urothelial cancer. J is TRBJ2-1 and V is TRBV19; 7 bases fit TRBD1. The CDR3 DNA reads as TGTGCCAGGAACAGGGGCAATGAGCAGTTCTTC. The encoded protein is CARNRGNEQFF.